The rows below give T cell receptor beta chains drawn from one sample of a study of T cells expressing NK-cell markers. TCRdb reprocessed the 5' RACE reads and reports one entry per CDR3 protein, with no DNA. This repertoire comprises about 380,000 distinct CDR3 sequences; its ten largest clones make up under 6.5%. Sequencing used blood T cells: a sorted CD56 or NKG2C T cell subset, CD4+ or CD8+ T cells, or bulk PBMC T cells (not recorded which). These receptors all stem from a man between 18 and 69 years old in good health. CDR3s include the opening cysteine and the closing phenylalanine or tryptophan.

v_gene	j_gene	CDR3aa
TRBV7-2	TRBJ2-4	CASSFISPVQGGNIQYF
TRBV20-1	TRBJ2-7	CSAGSGTGSRSYEQYF
TRBV12-3/TRBV12-4	TRBJ2-6	CASSSDRYSGANVLTF
TRBV5-1	TRBJ1-5	CASSPDRGWDQPQHF
TRBV10-3	TRBJ1-1	CAISESAGGFAEAFF
TRBV2	TRBJ2-3	CASSVGGLGTDTQYF
TRBV18	TRBJ2-4	CASSPGQGKNIQYF
TRBV12-3/TRBV12-4	TRBJ2-1	CASSLRRESSYNEQFF
TRBV20-1	TRBJ1-2	CSARTARTVSYGYTF
TRBV6-1	TRBJ2-7	CASCRKADDYEQYF
TRBV11-2	TRBJ2-1	CASSLASGVTNEQFF
TRBV7-3	TRBJ2-2	CASSLTSGRSGELFF
TRBV6-5	TRBJ1-3	CASSYSAGGNSGNTIYF
TRBV12-3/TRBV12-4	TRBJ2-2	CASSSMSGLTVLANTGELFF
TRBV24-1	TRBJ2-2	CATSDLGSPTGELFF
TRBV27	TRBJ2-3	CASSRMAGARDTQYF
TRBV19	TRBJ1-6	CASKSGTGVYGSPLHF
TRBV7-2	TRBJ2-7	CASSSDRSYYEQYF
TRBV20-1	TRBJ2-7	CSAPYLSGGMEQYF
TRBV20-1	TRBJ2-3	CSATPLVGVDTQYF
TRBV18	TRBJ1-4	CASSRQNEKLFF
TRBV14	TRBJ2-7	CASSQAYGTYEQYF
TRBV7-8	TRBJ2-3	CASRLRGGSGVADTQYF
TRBV4-2	TRBJ1-6	CASSLTGTGHNSPLHF
TRBV20-1	TRBJ2-3	CSGETGTGSLDTQYF
TRBV3-1	TRBJ1-2	CASSLRRTGYTF
TRBV5-6	TRBJ2-5	CASSWDRDETQYF
TRBV5-1	TRBJ2-3	CASSLITGVGSTDTQYF
TRBV18	TRBJ1-2	CASSPRQDGYTF
TRBV20-1	TRBJ2-3	CSARPHVLNTQYF
TRBV5-6	TRBJ2-3	CASSWIGTGGTDTQYF
TRBV3-1	TRBJ2-7	CASSPLSQYEQYF
TRBV18	TRBJ2-7	CASSPLGAAEQYF
TRBV20-1	TRBJ1-1	CSAPFEVGGGEAFF
TRBV6-5	TRBJ1-4	CASSYSGEKLFF
TRBV29-1	TRBJ2-5	CSVEIFAETQYF
TRBV7-2	TRBJ1-1	CASSLSQAGNTEAFF
TRBV6-5	TRBJ1-6	CASKTGRWHYNSPLHF
TRBV20-1	TRBJ2-1	CSAKGLAGGSSYNEQFF
TRBV21-1	TRBJ2-4	CASSAEPKNIQYF
TRBV20-1	TRBJ2-3	CSASLGWVDTQYF
TRBV6-1	TRBJ1-1	CASSAFEGNTEAFF
TRBV7-9	TRBJ1-2	CASSFRGLPEDGYTF
TRBV1	TRBJ2-3	CTSSHPHRGARTDTQYF
TRBV29-1	TRBJ1-2	CSVVGTGTYGYTF
TRBV5-1	TRBJ1-2	CASSSGTSSRYGYTF
TRBV5-8	TRBJ2-1	CASSFDRLSGNEQFF
TRBV5-1	TRBJ1-1	CASSGSLTGSTEAFF